This TCR beta chain came from a study of blood T cell repertoires in COVID-19. Overall study: The United States, Italy and Spain provided the acute and convalescent COVID-19 samples. Sources were T cells, B-cell-depleted T cells, or PBMCs; the material itself was cDNA or gDNA.

The assay was immunoSEQ multiplex PCR, and TCRdb's table has in-frame clones only and misses some. The data show 84,000 or so clones, with roughly 82% seen just once and 1.2% held by the top ten. Concerning this clone itself: Distinct nucleotide sequences in the sample also encode this CDR3.

Trimming cost V 2 bases and J 5 bases; bases outside gene matches: 1. CDR3 length: 13 amino acids. The V gene's germline CDR1 is MNHEY and CDR2 SMNVEV (reference sequence). The V and J genes are TRBV27 and TRBJ2-5, with 8 bases fitting TRBD1. Sample: peripheral blood. The receptor comes from a woman aged 80 or over with acute or convalescent COVID-19. The CDR3 loop is CASSLRDRETQYF. CDR3 coding DNA: TGTGCCAGCAGTTTACGGGACAGGGAGACCCAGTACTTC.